Below, 10 T cell receptor beta chains from the same sample are listed, as sequenced in a study of T cell responses to AZD1222 COVID-19 vaccine. Method: immunoSEQ multiplex PCR; TCRdb's copy keeps in-frame clones and lacks some. Of 130,000 to 150,000 clones in the sample, roughly 89% were seen once. The sample consisted of peripheral blood, taken 28 days after the second AZD1222 dose. These receptors all stem from an adult who received the AZD1222 COVID-19 vaccine.

The sample holds one count of this clone. The chain is built from TRBV19 and TRBJ2-7; a possible D gene is TRBD2 (5 bases). The CDR3 loop spans 14 amino acids. Between the trimmed V and J ends, which lost 0 bases and 0 bases, there was a span of 6 bases. Germline lookup yields CDR1 LNHDA and CDR2 SQIVND (reference sequence). In nucleotides, the CDR3 is TGTGCCAGTAGTATAGACGACTACTCCTACGAGCAGTACTTC. Its translation: CASSIDDYSYEQYF.

The gene calls are TRBV6-5 and TRBJ1-1; D is uncertain. Trimming removed 0 bases at V and 5 bases at J, with 10 bases between. Germline lookup yields CDR1 MNHEY and CDR2 SVGAGI. CDR3 length: 14 residues. CDR3 sequence reads: CASSYSTMRTEAFF. The CDR3 nucleotides read TGTGCCAGCAGTTACTCGACGATGCGGACTGAAGCTTTCTTT.

The chain has TRBV27 and TRBJ1-1; D unclear. Germline lookup yields CDR1 MNHEY and CDR2 SMNVEV (reference sequence). V shed 2 bases and J shed 6 bases, with 7 bases lying between them. The CDR3 contains 12 residues. The CDR3 bases are TGTGCCAGCAGTTTACTTGGGGCTGAAGCTTTCTTT. Translated, it gives CASSLLGAEAFF.

V is TRBV11-2 and J is TRBJ2-1; D may be TRBD2 (6 bases). Germline CDR1 and CDR2: SGHAT and FQNNGV. V lost 4 bases, J lost 4 bases, and 11 bases lay in between. CDR3 length equals 14 residues. CDR3 coding DNA: TGTGCCAGCAGCTCGCCGGGACTTTACAATGAGCAGTTCTTC. This gives the protein CASSSPGLYNEQFF.

The chain has TRBV6-5 and TRBJ1-2; the match to TRBD1 covers 7 bases. Per germline, CDR1 MNHEY and CDR2 SVGAGI. With V trimmed by 3 bases and J by 6 bases, 4 bases remained unmatched. The CDR3 has 13 residues. The DNA for the CDR3 is TGTGCCAGCAGTTATCAGGGGGGCGATGGCTACACCTTC. Protein sequence: CASSYQGGDGYTF.

The chain combines TRBV12-5 with TRBJ2-1, with 7 bases matching TRBD2. CDR1 and CDR2 (germline): LGHNT, FRNRAP. CDR3 length: 16 residues. The V segment lost 6 bases and the J segment 5 bases; nucleotides outside the gene matches: 13. This CDR3 reads CASGSPAGSSDNEQFF. CDR3 nucleotides: TGTGCTAGTGGGAGCCCAGCGGGATCTTCCGACAATGAGCAGTTCTTC. The whole variable domain, remainder taken from reference TRBV12-5 and TRBJ2-1, is DARVTQTPRHKVTEMGQEVTMRCQPILGHNTVFWYRQTMMQGLELLAYFRNRAPLDDSGMPKDRFSAEMPDATLATLKIQPSEPRDSAVYFCASGSPAGSSDNEQFFGPGTRLTVL.

V gene TRBV20-1 combines with J gene TRBJ1-1; no firm D call. CDR3 size: 13 residues. V shed 3 bases and J shed 0 bases, with 8 bases lying between them. CDR1 and CDR2 from the germline V gene are DFQATT and SNEGSKA (reference sequence). The CDR3 DNA is TGCAGTGCTAGTGAAGGGATGAACACTGAAGCTTTCTTT. Translating it yields CSASEGMNTEAFF.

The chain couples TRBV19 to TRBJ2-2, with 8 bases matching TRBD1. Trimming removed 6 bases from V and 5 bases from J; junction bases left unmatched: 17. The germline V gene encodes CDR1 LNHDA and CDR2 SQIVND (reference sequence). The CDR3 is 18 amino acids. This chain's CDR3 is CASRVTGASPRWTGELFF. The CDR3 DNA follows: TGTGCCAGTAGGGTGACAGGGGCGTCCCCCCGGTGGACCGGGGAGCTGTTTTTT.

The chain carries TRBV7-8 and TRBJ1-2; D uncertain. V lost 5 bases and J 6 bases, leaving 19 bases between the germline ends. The CDR3 consists of 15 residues. Looked up from germline, CDR1 is SGHVS and CDR2 is FQNEAQ. CDR3 sequence (DNA): TGTGCCAGCAGCCCGATCGACCGGCAATGGGATGGCTACACCTTC. Amino acids: CASSPIDRQWDGYTF.

The rearrangement links TRBV11-2 to TRBJ1-1, with D possibly being TRBD1 (5 bases). CDR1 and CDR2 from the germline V gene are SGHAT and FQNNGV. Trimming took 5 bases from V and 4 from J, leaving 20 bases between them. The CDR3 totals 16 residues. In DNA, the CDR3 is TGTGCCAGCAGCCGGGGACTTTTCCCGAGCGGCACTGAAGCTTTCTTT. Its translation is CASSRGLFPSGTEAFF.